What follows are 28 T cell receptor beta chains derived from one specimen sequenced in a study of blood T cell repertoires in COVID-19. Clones were read by immunoSEQ multiplex PCR, and TCRdb kept only the in-frame ones, dropping some. The repertoire holds tens of thousands of clones, with roughly 80% as singletons. Material: peripheral blood. These receptor sequences come from a human donor in a cohort sampled during active COVID-19.

V gene TRBV12-3 or TRBV12-4 combines with J gene TRBJ2-5, with D maybe TRBD2 (5 bases). With 6 bases removed from V and 7 bases from J, the gap between germline ends came to 12 bases. The CDR3 loop spans 12 amino acids. This chain's CDR3 is CASREASGTQYF. The DNA for the CDR3 is TGTGCCAGCAGGGAGGCGAGCGGGACCCAGTACTTC.

This chain connects TRBV7-2 to TRBJ1-3; 7 bases map to TRBD1. Per germline, CDR1 SGHTA and CDR2 FQGNSA. The CDR3 has 15 residues. V lost 3 bases to trimming and J lost 7 bases; unmatched junction nucleotides: 9. The CDR3 region is CASSLGGTQGNTIYF. In DNA form, the CDR3 reads TGTGCCAGCAGCTTGGGGGGAACACAGGGGAACACCATATATTTT.

The rearrangement links TRBV3-1 (or the pseudogene TRBV3-2) to TRBJ1-2, with 7 bases matching TRBD1. The CDR3 is made up of 15 amino acids. Per germline, CDR1 LGHDT and CDR2 YNNKEL (reference sequence). V shed 4 bases, J shed 0 bases, and the junction held 5 bases outside the gene matches. The CDR3 DNA reads TGTGCCAGCAGCCCCAGGACAGGAGCTAACTATGGCTACACCTTC. It is translated as CASSPRTGANYGYTF.

The V gene is TRBV10-1, the J gene TRBJ2-7; 8 nucleotides line up with TRBD1. The CDR3 length is 14 residues. Germline V CDR1 and CDR2: WNHNN, SYGVQD (reference sequence). Trimming removed 2 bases from V and 5 bases from J; junction bases left unmatched: 5. The CDR3 protein is CASSEPGQGHEQYF. The CDR3, as DNA: TGCGCCAGCAGTGAGCCCGGACAGGGCCACGAGCAGTACTTC.

The chain joins TRBV2 to TRBJ2-7, with D perhaps TRBD2 (5 bases). Germline V gene sequence: CDR1 SNHLY, CDR2 FYNNEI. V lost 7 bases and J lost 0, with 13 bases in between. The CDR3 is 14 amino acids. The CDR3 region has the DNA TGTGCCAGCAAGCTGACGGGAAGCTCCTACGAGCAGTACTTC. It is translated as CASKLTGSSYEQYF.

The CDR3 DNA reads as TGTGCCAGCAGCTTGGGGGATACTAGCGGGCATTACGAGCAGTACTTC. It yields the protein CASSLGDTSGHYEQYF. The chain joins TRBV5-6 to TRBJ2-7; 9 bases are shared with TRBD2. CDR1 is SGHDT and CDR2 is YYEEEE in the germline V gene. V shed 0 bases, J shed 4 bases, and the junction held 8 bases outside the gene matches. The CDR3 covers 16 residues.

The J gene is TRBJ2-7, the V gene TRBV7-2; D is unresolved. Germline V gene sequence: CDR1 SGHTA, CDR2 FQGNSA. The V gene lost 4 bases and the J gene lost 3 bases, with 10 bases spanning the gap. The length of the CDR3 is 13 residues. In DNA, the CDR3 is TGTGCCAGCAGCTCCCCGTCGGGCTACGAGCAGTACTTC. Translated, it gives CASSSPSGYEQYF.

The V and J genes are TRBV30 and TRBJ2-5, with D possibly matching TRBD2 (5 bases). Germline loops: CDR1 GTSNPN, CDR2 SVGIG (reference sequence). The V end lost 5 bases, the J end lost 2 bases, and 18 bases lay between the germline ends. The CDR3 length is 15 residues. The CDR3 protein is CAWDKGGPVQETQYF. DNA for the CDR3: TGTGCCTGGGACAAGGGCGGGCCCGTACAAGAGACCCAGTACTTC.

The chain uses TRBV5-4 and TRBJ2-5, with 11 bases aligning to TRBD2. Per the germline V gene, CDR1 is SGHNT and CDR2 is YYREEE (reference sequence). The CDR3 has 14 amino acids. J gave up 5 bases and V 1 base, and 1 base lay outside the gene matches. CDR3 sequence: CASSLLAGGETQYF. The CDR3 region has the DNA TGTGCCAGCAGCTTGTTAGCGGGAGGGGAGACCCAGTACTTC.

The V call is TRBV30, the J call TRBJ1-1, with a tentative D call TRBD1 (5 bases). The germline V gene encodes CDR1 GTSNPN and CDR2 SVGIG (reference sequence). Deletions cut 0 bases from V and 7 bases from J, with 18 bases between. This CDR3 is 15 amino acids long. The CDR3 DNA follows: TGTGCCTGGAGTGTAGAACAAGGGGCGTTAAATGAAGCTTTCTTT. This encodes CAWSVEQGALNEAFF.

Ten or more counts support this clone. The V and J genes are TRBV5-5 and TRBJ1-5; D perhaps matches TRBD1 (5 bases). Germline lookup yields CDR1 SGHKS and CDR2 YYEKEE (reference sequence). The germline V and J ends were trimmed by 2 bases and 3 bases, with 9 bases remaining between them. The CDR3 is made up of 14 amino acids. The CDR3 region is CASSLGHPNQPQHF. The CDR3 DNA is TGTGCCAGCAGCTTAGGACACCCCAATCAGCCCCAGCATTTT.

CDR3 amino acids: CASSFGSYEQYF. As DNA, the CDR3 is TGTGCCAGCAGTTTCGGGAGCTACGAGCAGTACTTC. The chain joins TRBV28 to TRBJ2-7; D is perhaps TRBD2 (6 bases). Trimming left V 3 bases short and J 3 bases short, with 6 bases between. Germline CDR1 MDHEN, CDR2 SYDVKM. This CDR3 has 12 amino acids.

This clone appeared a few times. V usage is TRBV29-1 and J usage is TRBJ2-1; unclear D gene. This CDR3 spans 12 amino acids. The V and J ends lost 1 base and 8 bases respectively, with 9 bases between them. The V gene's germline CDR1 is SQVTM and CDR2 ANQGSEA. The CDR3 protein is CSVEGSSHEQFF. The CDR3 bases are TGCAGCGTTGAAGGTAGCTCGCATGAGCAGTTCTTC.

J is TRBJ1-5 and V is TRBV27, with D possibly TRBD1 on 5 matching bases. The germline V gene has CDR1 MNHEY and CDR2 SMNVEV (reference sequence). The CDR3 has 15 residues. The V end lost 6 bases, the J end lost 0 bases, and 12 bases lay between the germline ends. The CDR3 loop is CASRRQLYSNQPQHF. The CDR3 nucleotides read TGTGCCAGCAGAAGACAGCTTTATAGCAATCAGCCCCAGCATTTT.

The rearrangement joins TRBV30 to TRBJ1-2; D gene unclear. The V end lost 4 bases, the J end lost 4 bases, and 13 bases lay between the germline ends. The CDR3 is made up of 13 amino acids. The germline V gene encodes CDR1 GTSNPN and CDR2 SVGIG (reference sequence). CDR3 in amino acids: CAWKTLIPYGYTF. The CDR3 coding sequence is TGTGCCTGGAAGACTCTCATCCCCTATGGCTACACCTTC.

This chain uses TRBV29-1 with TRBJ2-3, with a possible D match to TRBD2 (6 bases). The CDR3 covers 12 residues. Trimming stripped 3 bases from V and 4 bases from J, with 8 bases between. Germline lookup yields CDR1 SQVTM and CDR2 ANQGSEA. CDR3 amino acids: CSVDWEADTQYF. For the CDR3, the DNA is TGCAGCGTTGATTGGGAGGCAGATACGCAGTATTTT.

The chain couples TRBV15 to TRBJ2-1, with 8 bases identical to TRBD1. The CDR3 is 16 amino acids. Germline values: CDR1 LNHNV, CDR2 YYDKDF (reference sequence). The trim removed 5 bases at V and 8 bases at J, leaving 14 bases unmatched. This chain's CDR3 is CATSSGGQVFPYEQFF. The DNA of the CDR3 is TGTGCCACCAGCTCAGGGGGACAGGTGTTTCCCTATGAGCAGTTCTTC.

This chain links TRBV5-4 with TRBJ2-1; perhaps TRBD2 as D (5 bases). Trimming removed 4 bases at V and 5 bases at J, with 13 bases between. Per germline, CDR1 SGHNT and CDR2 YYREEE (reference sequence). CDR3 length: 14 residues. The CDR3, as DNA: TGTGCCAGCAGCCCGCGGGTGAGTAACAATGAGCAGTTCTTC. Residues: CASSPRVSNNEQFF.

The chain links TRBV3-1 (or the pseudogene TRBV3-2) to TRBJ2-7; 9 bases match TRBD2. The CDR3 runs 16 residues. The germline gives CDR1 LGHDT, CDR2 YNNKEL (reference sequence). The J segment lost 6 bases and the V segment lost 2 bases, leaving 11 bases of the junction unmatched. The CDR3: CASSQRAAGGPGEQYF. CDR3 nucleotides: TGTGCCAGCAGCCAAAGGGCGGCGGGAGGGCCGGGCGAGCAGTACTTC.

The rearrangement links TRBV7-8 to TRBJ2-5; tentative D call: TRBD2 (6 bases). The CDR3 is 13 residues long. The V end was cut by 0 bases, the J end by 4 bases, with 6 bases between. The germline V gene encodes CDR1 SGHVS and CDR2 FQNEAQ. The CDR3: CASSLARGETQYF. CDR3 bases: TGTGCCAGCAGCTTAGCGCGGGGAGAGACCCAGTACTTC.

Only one count was recorded for this clone. This chain links TRBV6-5 with TRBJ2-7; TRBD2 might be the D (6 bases). The germline V gene has CDR1 MNHEY and CDR2 SVGAGI. V lost 0 bases to trimming and J lost 7 bases, with 13 bases between them. This CDR3 has 14 residues. In DNA, the CDR3 is TGTGCCAGCAGTTACTCGACCGCGGGGTGGGAGCAGTACTTC. This encodes CASSYSTAGWEQYF.

The chain carries TRBV5-5 and TRBJ1-5, with 9 bases lining up with TRBD1. The CDR3 is 14 amino acids. Germline lookup yields CDR1 SGHKS and CDR2 YYEKEE (reference sequence). Trimming at V came to 0 bases and at J to 6 bases, leaving 1 base not matched to a gene. CDR3: CASSLGQGGQPQHF. The CDR3 DNA is TGTGCCAGCAGCTTGGGACAGGGGGGTCAGCCCCAGCATTTT.

The genes are TRBV28 and TRBJ2-3; maybe TRBD1 (5 bases). The CDR3 has 18 amino acids. The V and J ends lost 5 bases and 1 base respectively, with 22 bases between them. CDR1 is MDHEN, CDR2 SYDVKM, per germline. CDR3 sequence reads: CASSPWGRQPPGTDTQYF. The CDR3 DNA sequence: TGTGCCAGCAGTCCCTGGGGCCGCCAGCCACCCGGCACAGATACGCAGTATTTT.

V gene TRBV28 combines with J gene TRBJ2-1, with TRBD2 identical over 7 bases. Germline CDR1 and CDR2: MDHEN and SYDVKM. The CDR3 consists of 14 residues. The junction had 10 bases not matched to a gene; V was cut back by 8 bases and J by 6 bases. The CDR3 DNA reads as TGTGCCAGCGCCTCCCCGACTAGCCCCAATGAGCAGTTCTTC. This codes for CASASPTSPNEQFF.

The rearrangement joins TRBV6-5 to TRBJ2-7, with 11 bases fitting TRBD1. V trimming: 5 bases; J trimming: 5 bases; junction bases outside the gene matches: 8. The CDR3 length is 15 residues. CDR1 is MNHEY and CDR2 is SVGAGI in the germline V gene. The CDR3: CASSKRDRGFHEQYF. CDR3 nucleotides: TGTGCCAGCAGTAAACGGGACAGGGGGTTCCACGAGCAGTACTTC.

The chain links TRBV5-1 to TRBJ2-7, with TRBD2 matching 10 bases. J lost 3 bases, V lost 3 bases, and 6 bases had no gene match. The germline V gene encodes CDR1 SGHRS and CDR2 YFSETQ. The CDR3 runs to 15 residues. The CDR3 region is CASSSKAGGGYEQYF. Here the CDR3 DNA reads TGCGCCAGCAGCTCGAAAGCGGGAGGGGGCTACGAGCAGTACTTC.

The rearrangement uses TRBV5-1 and TRBJ2-3; 7 nucleotides match TRBD1. Germline V gene lookup returns CDR1 SGHRS and CDR2 YFSETQ. V shed 0 bases, J shed 5 bases, and the junction held 3 bases outside the gene matches. CDR3 size: 14 residues. DNA for the CDR3: TGCGCCAGCAGCTTGGAGGGGGCCGGAGATACGCAGTATTTT. Its translation: CASSLEGAGDTQYF.

This clone was observed a few times. The chain couples TRBV10-1 to TRBJ2-7, with TRBD1 matching 8 bases. CDR3 length: 14 residues. Germline assignment: CDR1 WNHNN and CDR2 SYGVQD (reference sequence). With V trimmed by 0 bases and J by 7 bases, 5 bases remained unmatched. CDR3: CASSESRQGREQYF. The CDR3 coding sequence is TGCGCCAGCAGTGAGTCTCGACAGGGGCGAGAGCAGTACTTC.